The present TCR beta chain was sequenced within a study of OX40 agonist ivuxolimab in advanced cancers. This clone was seen only once. TCRdb keeps only in-frame clones here, not all; method: immunoSEQ multiplex PCR. The profile covers roughly 83,000 clones, with about 90% appearing a single time and under 9.5% taken by the ten largest. With 4 bases removed from V and 10 bases from J, the gap between germline ends came to 11 bases. Germline lookup yields CDR1 LGHNA and CDR2 YNFKEQ. CDR3 length: 12 amino acids. This TCR came from an adult with an advanced solid tumor such as melanoma, head and neck, liver or kidney cancer. The material was CD4+ or CD8+ T cells sorted from blood, obtained in a trial of the OX40 agonist ivuxolimab. The rearrangement uses TRBV4-2 and TRBJ2-1, with D perhaps assigned TRBD1 or TRBD2 (5 bases each). The DNA for the CDR3 is TGTGCCAGCAGCCTTCAGGGACGCGAGCAGTTCTTC. Its protein is CASSLQGREQFF.